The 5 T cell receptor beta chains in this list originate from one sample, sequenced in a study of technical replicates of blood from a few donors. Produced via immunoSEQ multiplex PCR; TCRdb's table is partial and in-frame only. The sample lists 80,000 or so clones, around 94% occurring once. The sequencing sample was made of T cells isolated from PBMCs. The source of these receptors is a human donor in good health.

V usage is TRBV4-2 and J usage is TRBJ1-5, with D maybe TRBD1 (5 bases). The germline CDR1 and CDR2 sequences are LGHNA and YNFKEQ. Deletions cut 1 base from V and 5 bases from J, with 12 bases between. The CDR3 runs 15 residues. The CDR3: CASSQVPGGDQPQHF. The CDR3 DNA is TGTGCCAGCAGCCAAGTTCCGGGGGGGGATCAGCCCCAGCATTTT.

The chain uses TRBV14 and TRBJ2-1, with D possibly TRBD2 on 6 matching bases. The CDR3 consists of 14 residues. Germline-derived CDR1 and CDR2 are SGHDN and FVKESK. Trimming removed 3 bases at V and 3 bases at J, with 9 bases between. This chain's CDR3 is CASSQRDFYNEQFF. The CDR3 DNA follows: TGTGCCAGCAGCCAGCGGGACTTCTACAATGAGCAGTTCTTC.

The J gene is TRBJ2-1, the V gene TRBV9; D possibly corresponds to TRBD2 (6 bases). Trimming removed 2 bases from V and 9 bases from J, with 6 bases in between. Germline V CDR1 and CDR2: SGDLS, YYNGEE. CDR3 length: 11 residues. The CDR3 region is CASSVRGEQFF. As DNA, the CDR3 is TGTGCCAGCAGCGTGCGGGGTGAGCAGTTCTTC.

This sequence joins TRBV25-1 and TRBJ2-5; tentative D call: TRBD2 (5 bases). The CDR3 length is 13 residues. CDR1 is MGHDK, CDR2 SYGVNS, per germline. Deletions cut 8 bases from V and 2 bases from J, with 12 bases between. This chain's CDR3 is CASGGTIQETQYF. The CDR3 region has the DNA TGTGCCAGCGGAGGCACCATTCAAGAGACCCAGTACTTC. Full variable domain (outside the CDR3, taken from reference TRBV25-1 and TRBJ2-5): EADIYQTPRYLVIGTGKKITLECSQTMGHDKMYWYQQDPGMELHLIHYSYGVNSTEKGDLSSESTVSRIRTEHFPLTLESARPSHTSQYLCASGGTIQETQYFGPGTRLLVL.

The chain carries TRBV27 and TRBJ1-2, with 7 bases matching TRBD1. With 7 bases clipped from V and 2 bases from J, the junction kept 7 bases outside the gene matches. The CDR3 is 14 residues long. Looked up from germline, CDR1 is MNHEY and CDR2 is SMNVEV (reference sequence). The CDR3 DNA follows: TGTGCCAGCAAAGACCAGGGGGAGAACTATGGCTACACCTTC. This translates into CASKDQGENYGYTF.